These 28 T cell receptor beta chains share one sample of origin, sequenced in a study of control samples from healthy donors and cancer patients. TCRdb keeps only in-frame clones here, not all; method: immunoSEQ multiplex PCR. Here the sample spans around 94,000 clones, over 75% being singletons. Sequencing input: blood. Receptor source: a woman aged 18-29 years in good health.

This rearrangement joins TRBV6-5 to TRBJ2-7; D perhaps matches TRBD2 (5 bases). Deletions cut 6 bases from V and 7 bases from J, with 19 bases between. The CDR3 has 14 amino acids. Germline lookup yields CDR1 MNHEY and CDR2 SVGAGI. CDR3 protein: CASSRGPTLGEQYF. CDR3 DNA sequence: TGTGCCAGCAGCCGCGGGCCTACCTTGGGTGAGCAGTACTTC.

This chain links TRBV6-4 with TRBJ1-2; a possible D gene is TRBD1 (5 bases). V was cut by 5 bases and J by 3 bases, with 10 bases left in between. Germline V gene data show CDR1 as MRHNA and CDR2 as SNTAGT. This CDR3 has 13 residues. The CDR3 here is CASSSGTDYGYTF. CDR3 in DNA: TGTGCCAGCAGTTCCGGGACGGACTATGGCTACACCTTC.

The rearrangement uses TRBV5-1 and TRBJ2-2; TRBD1 agrees at 9 bases. This CDR3 has 16 residues. In germline, CDR1 is SGHRS, CDR2 YFSETQ. J lost 1 base, V lost 4 bases, and 5 bases had no gene match. The CDR3 bases are TGCGCCAGCAGCCCCAGGACAGGGGTGAACACCGGGGAGCTGTTTTTT. This encodes CASSPRTGVNTGELFF.

This chain joins TRBV2 and TRBJ2-5; a weak D match, TRBD2 (6 bases). The V and J ends lost 6 bases and 7 bases respectively, with 15 bases between them. The CDR3 contains 13 residues. CDR1 and CDR2 (germline): SNHLY, FYNNEI. CDR3 residues: CASRLALGWTQYF. CDR3 sequence (DNA): TGTGCCAGCAGACTAGCCCTAGGGTGGACCCAGTACTTC.

This chain connects TRBV6-5 to TRBJ1-5; unclear D gene. This CDR3 has 15 amino acids. V was trimmed by 5 bases and J by 1 base, leaving 12 bases between them. Germline V lookup: CDR1 MNHEY, CDR2 SVGAGI. CDR3 in DNA: TGTGCCAGCAGTCGGTCAAGCCAGAGCAATCAGCCCCAGCATTTT. It specifies CASSRSSQSNQPQHF.

The gene calls are TRBV9 and TRBJ1-2; D unclear. Germline-derived CDR1 and CDR2 are SGDLS and YYNGEE. V was clipped by 4 bases and J by 8 bases, with 21 bases between them. The CDR3 extends over 15 amino acids. CDR3 region: CASSPRPSTDAGYTF. DNA for the CDR3: TGTGCCAGCAGCCCCCGGCCCTCTACTGATGCCGGCTACACCTTC.

The table lists this clone with a count of one. The V call is TRBV7-9, the J call TRBJ2-2; D ambiguous. The CDR3 runs 15 residues. V gave up 5 bases and J gave up 3 bases, with 13 bases separating them. Germline assignment: CDR1 SEHNR and CDR2 FQNEAQ (reference sequence). Written as DNA, the CDR3 is TGTGCCAGCAGCCCAGGAAGCCGGGACACCGGGGAGCTGTTTTTT. It is translated as CASSPGSRDTGELFF.

This chain uses TRBV29-1 with TRBJ2-5, with D possibly being TRBD1 or TRBD2 (5 bases each). The CDR3 loop spans 14 amino acids. Germline lookup yields CDR1 SQVTM and CDR2 ANQGSEA. Trimming cost V 3 bases and J 1 base, with 12 bases left between them. In DNA, the CDR3 is TGCAGCGTTGATGGGGGAGCGATCCAAGAGACCCAGTACTTC. Protein: CSVDGGAIQETQYF.

The chain has TRBV2 and TRBJ1-1; possible D gene TRBD1, 5 bases. Germline V CDR1 and CDR2: SNHLY, FYNNEI. The CDR3 extends over 16 amino acids. V was cut by 5 bases and J by 0 bases, with 16 bases left in between. As DNA, the CDR3 is TGTGCCAGCAGTCCCTCCGGACAAGGGATGAACACTGAAGCTTTCTTT. Protein sequence: CASSPSGQGMNTEAFF.

The chain carries TRBV9 and TRBJ1-5; no clear D. Between the trimmed V and J ends, which lost 4 bases and 3 bases, there was a span of 17 bases. The CDR3 runs 16 residues. Germline V lookup: CDR1 SGDLS, CDR2 YYNGEE. Here the CDR3 reads CASSLDEGFHNQPQHF. CDR3 in DNA: TGTGCCAGCAGCCTCGATGAGGGCTTCCACAATCAGCCCCAGCATTTT.

The chain links TRBV5-5 to TRBJ2-7, with unresolved D. Germline V gene lookup returns CDR1 SGHKS and CDR2 YYEKEE (reference sequence). The V end lost 4 bases, the J end lost 2 bases, and 13 bases lay between the germline ends. The CDR3 loop spans 14 amino acids. The CDR3 coding sequence is TGTGCCAGCAGCGAAGGAATGGGTACCTACGAGCAGTACTTC. This sequence encodes CASSEGMGTYEQYF.

This chain uses TRBV3-1 (or the pseudogene TRBV3-2) with TRBJ2-1; 10 bases map to TRBD2. With 3 bases clipped from V and 7 bases from J, the junction kept 3 bases outside the gene matches. CDR1 is LGHDT, CDR2 YNNKEL, per germline (reference sequence). This CDR3 spans 14 amino acids. CDR3 DNA: TGTGCCAGCAGCCACGGGACTAGCGAGAATGAGCAGTTCTTC. It codes for CASSHGTSENEQFF.

V is TRBV5-5 and J is TRBJ2-5; a weak D match, TRBD2 (5 bases). This CDR3 spans 15 amino acids. CDR1 is SGHKS and CDR2 is YYEKEE in the germline V gene (reference sequence). V was shortened by 4 bases and J by 0 bases, with 13 bases between the two germline ends. CDR3 loop: CASSPREDYQETQYF. Here the CDR3 DNA reads TGTGCCAGCAGCCCCCGGGAAGACTACCAAGAGACCCAGTACTTC.

The CDR3 here is CASSEAITSGQETQYF. CDR3 coding DNA: TGTGCCAGCAGTGAAGCGATTACTAGCGGACAAGAGACCCAGTACTTC. The chain recombines TRBV6-1 with TRBJ2-5; TRBD2 matches 8 bases. The CDR3 totals 16 residues. V shed 0 bases, J shed 2 bases, and the junction held 5 bases outside the gene matches. Germline CDR1 is MNHNS and CDR2 is SASEGT.

In its sample, this clone was seen once. This chain links TRBV12-3 or TRBV12-4 with TRBJ1-3; D ambiguous. Trimming stripped 6 bases from V and 2 bases from J, with 8 bases between. The CDR3 consists of 13 residues. The DNA of the CDR3 is TGTGCCAGCAGGCTACCCCCTGGAAACACCATATATTTT. Translation: CASRLPPGNTIYF.

The J gene is TRBJ1-5, the V gene TRBV6-1; D call uncertain. CDR1 and CDR2 (germline): MNHNS, SASEGT. The CDR3 extends over 15 amino acids. The V and J ends lost 1 base and 7 bases respectively, with 14 bases between them. This chain's CDR3 is CASSEVVGLRQPQHF. CDR3 DNA sequence: TGTGCCAGCAGTGAAGTTGTCGGGCTACGGCAGCCCCAGCATTTT.

This clone appeared once. The chain uses TRBV7-2 and TRBJ1-2; TRBD1 is a possible D gene (6 bases). Trimming removed 3 bases from V and 8 bases from J, with 16 bases in between. There are 14 residues in the CDR3. CDR1 SGHTA and CDR2 FQGNSA come from the germline V gene. The DNA for the CDR3 is TGTGCCAGCAGCTTCATACAGGGCCTGGAGGGCTACACCTTC. Amino acids: CASSFIQGLEGYTF.

V usage is TRBV19 and J usage is TRBJ1-1; D unclear. CDR3 size: 15 residues. The V gene's germline CDR1 is LNHDA and CDR2 SQIVND (reference sequence). With 5 bases removed from V and 0 bases from J, the gap between germline ends came to 13 bases. DNA for the CDR3: TGTGCCAGTAGTCCCCGGGCGGGGATGAACACTGAAGCTTTCTTT. This gives the protein CASSPRAGMNTEAFF.

The CDR3 nucleotides read TGTGCCAGCAGCTTAGATGAGTACGGGGCTTTCTTT. It translates to CASSLDEYGAFF. The chain is built from TRBV7-9 and TRBJ1-1; unclear D gene. CDR3 length: 12 amino acids. CDR1 is SEHNR, CDR2 FQNEAQ, per germline (reference sequence). V was cut by 1 base and J by 11 bases, with 11 bases left in between.

The gene calls are TRBV6-5 and TRBJ1-5, with a possible D match to TRBD1 (5 bases). V was cut by 2 bases and J by 6 bases, with 11 bases left in between. Germline assignment: CDR1 MNHEY and CDR2 SVGAGI. The CDR3 spans 14 residues. CDR3 loop: CASSYKGQGQPQHF. The DNA for the CDR3 is TGTGCCAGCAGTTACAAAGGGCAGGGTCAGCCCCAGCATTTT.

Details on this clone: One junction end disagrees with the germline gene, perhaps due to a read error. The chain couples TRBV3-1 (or the pseudogene TRBV3-2) to TRBJ1-1; 7 nucleotides match TRBD1. Per germline, CDR1 LGHDT and CDR2 YNNKEL (reference sequence). The CDR3 totals 15 residues. Here the CDR3 reads CAGSQDHRGPTEAFF. The CDR3 DNA sequence: TGTGCCGGCAGCCAAGATCATAGGGGGCCCACTGAAGCTTTCTTT.

This rearrangement joins TRBV7-9 to TRBJ2-5, with a weak D call TRBD2 (6 bases). The germline CDR1 and CDR2 sequences are SEHNR and FQNEAQ (reference sequence). V was pared by 1 base and J by 4 bases, with 22 bases between. This CDR3 is 18 amino acids long. CDR3 loop: CASSLGSGGTPQRETQYF. DNA for the CDR3: TGTGCCAGCAGCTTAGGATCTGGGGGGACCCCCCAACGAGAGACCCAGTACTTC.

The chain joins TRBV3-1 (or the pseudogene TRBV3-2) to TRBJ2-7; D is possibly TRBD1 (6 bases). The V end lost 1 base, the J end lost 4 bases, and 11 bases lay between the germline ends. Germline CDR1 reads LGHDT; CDR2 reads YNNKEL (reference sequence). This CDR3 region has 14 residues. This CDR3 is CASSQAPGDYEQYF. The CDR3 DNA is TGTGCCAGCAGCCAAGCGCCAGGGGATTACGAGCAGTACTTC.

The J gene is TRBJ2-2, the V gene TRBV9, with 11 positions matching TRBD2. The junction had 2 bases not matched to a gene; V was cut back by 5 bases and J by 5 bases. The V gene's germline CDR1 is SGDLS and CDR2 YYNGEE. The CDR3 has 14 amino acids. CDR3 protein: CASSSSGGTGELFF. CDR3 nucleotides: TGTGCCAGCAGTTCTAGCGGGGGGACCGGGGAGCTGTTTTTT.

The genes are TRBV5-1 and TRBJ1-5; 8 nucleotides align to TRBD1. Trimming removed 3 bases from V and 6 bases from J; junction bases left unmatched: 5. The CDR3 covers 14 residues. Germline lookup yields CDR1 SGHRS and CDR2 YFSETQ. The CDR3 reads CASSSQGAGQPQHF. In DNA, the CDR3 is TGCGCCAGCAGCTCTCAGGGGGCTGGTCAGCCCCAGCATTTT.

This chain links TRBV18 with TRBJ1-5; 7 bases map to TRBD1. CDR1 is KGHSH and CDR2 is LQKENI in the germline V gene. V shed 3 bases, J shed 7 bases, and the junction held 9 bases outside the gene matches. The CDR3 extends over 15 amino acids. This CDR3 reads CASSPGQGGGQPQHF. CDR3 nucleotide sequence: TGTGCCAGCTCACCGGGGCAAGGAGGGGGCCAGCCCCAGCATTTT. The entire variable domain, with the rest obtained from reference TRBV18 and TRBJ1-5, is as follows: NAGVMQNPRHLVRRRGQEARLRCSPMKGHSHVYWYRQLPEEGLKFMVYLQKENIIDESGMPKERFSAEFPKEGPSILRIQQVVRGDSAAYFCASSPGQGGGQPQHFGDGTRLSIL.

This chain links TRBV5-4 with TRBJ1-2, with TRBD1 identical over 12 bases. V shed 4 bases, J shed 3 bases, and the junction held 7 bases outside the gene matches. The V gene's germline CDR1 is SGHNT and CDR2 YYREEE (reference sequence). The CDR3 runs to 16 residues. CDR3 nucleotide sequence: TGTGCCAGCAGCCCGGGGACAGGGGGCGCGTACTATGGCTACACCTTC. Encoded protein: CASSPGTGGAYYGYTF.

V is TRBV13 and J is TRBJ1-6; possible D gene TRBD1, 5 bases. The CDR3 has 14 amino acids. The V gene's germline CDR1 is PRHDT and CDR2 FYEKMQ (reference sequence). Trimming removed 2 bases from V and 10 bases from J, with 12 bases in between. CDR3 residues: CASSLPLQGSPLHF. DNA of the CDR3: TGTGCCAGCAGCTTACCCCTCCAGGGCTCACCCCTCCACTTT.